One sample yielded the 19 T cell receptor beta chains listed below, sequenced in a study of a mutant IDH1 vaccine in newly diagnosed glioma (dated by TCRdb to about 2021). The protocol used for the library was the immunoSEQ multiplex PCR assay. Held by TCRdb, this immuneACCESS table contains in-frame sequences only and omits some clones. Under half of the omission traces to an unresolved V gene where checked; the cause of the rest is unknown. A total of 43,000 or so clones appear in this sample, around 94% of them only once. 2% to 2.5% of the sample is held by the ten biggest clonotypes. The antigens these receptors bind are not known. The sample's time point label is to be understood as: week 35, safety follow-up. Each vaccine dose was 300 ug of a 20-mer mutant IDH1 peptide in Montanide, given subcutaneously with topical imiquimod. This material consisted of PBMCs, taken from a glioma patient whose treatment included an IDH1 peptide vaccine. The receptors here all came from a man aged 45-65 years with glioma.

V usage is TRBV5-8 and J usage is TRBJ1-1, with TRBD1 as a possible D gene (5 bases). The germline gives CDR1 SGHTS, CDR2 YDEGEE. This CDR3 spans 16 amino acids. The germline V and J ends were trimmed by 4 bases and 0 bases, with 16 bases remaining between them. DNA of the CDR3: TGTGCCAGCAGCCACCGGGGCAAGGGGATGAACACTGAAGCTTTCTTT. It is translated as CASSHRGKGMNTEAFF.

V is TRBV18 and J is TRBJ2-5; D gene ambiguous. The CDR3 spans 11 residues. V dropped 6 bases and J dropped 4 bases, with 6 bases sitting between them. Germline values: CDR1 KGHSH, CDR2 LQKENI. CDR3 nucleotides: TGTGCCAGCTCTTCTGGAGAGACCCAGTACTTC. This codes for CASSSGETQYF.

The genes are TRBV6-1 and TRBJ2-4; TRBD2 is a possible D gene (6 bases). The germline V and J ends were trimmed by 2 bases and 4 bases, with 12 bases remaining between them. The CDR3 has 15 amino acids. Per the germline V gene, CDR1 is MNHNS and CDR2 is SASEGT. CDR3 sequence: CASSERGTVKNIQYF. The CDR3 nucleotides read TGTGCCAGCAGTGAACGGGGGACTGTAAAAAACATTCAGTACTTC.

For the CDR3, the DNA is TGTGCCAGCAGTACCCCCGGGGTCCTTGGCGGCGAAGCTTTCTTT. Translated, it gives CASSTPGVLGGEAFF. The chain employs TRBV28 and TRBJ1-1; no reliable D call. Germline V CDR1 and CDR2: MDHEN, SYDVKM. This CDR3 is 15 amino acids long. Deletions cut 5 bases from V and 8 bases from J, with 21 bases between.

The rearrangement links TRBV5-1 to TRBJ1-1, with 7 bases fitting TRBD1. The CDR3 contains 14 residues. Germline trimming cut 4 bases from V and 3 bases from J; bases unmatched to any gene: 6. CDR1 and CDR2 (germline): SGHRS, YFSETQ. The CDR3 coding sequence is TGCGCCAGCAGCCCGGGACAGCCGCACACTGAAGCTTTCTTT. It translates to CASSPGQPHTEAFF.

V usage is TRBV5-8 and J usage is TRBJ2-4; D remains ambiguous. The CDR3 covers 14 residues. Per the germline V gene, CDR1 is SGHTS and CDR2 is YDEGEE. V gave up 1 base and J gave up 2 bases, with 7 bases separating them. Here the CDR3 DNA reads TGTGCCAGCAGCTTGATCGAACCCAAAAACATTCAGTACTTC. Translation: CASSLIEPKNIQYF. Full variable domain (outside the CDR3, taken from reference TRBV5-8 and TRBJ2-4): EAGVTQSPTHLIKTRGQQATLRCSPISGHTSVYWYQQALGLGLQFLLWYDEGEERNRGNFPPRFSGRQFPNYSSELNVNALELEDSALYLCASSLIEPKNIQYFGAGTRLSVL.

The V gene is TRBV4-1, the J gene TRBJ2-5, with 10 bases aligning to TRBD2. Unmatched junction bases numbered 3, after V lost 6 bases and J lost 5 bases. CDR1 is MGHRA, CDR2 YSYEKL, per germline. The CDR3 runs to 13 residues. CDR3 region: CASRGAGGETQYF. The CDR3 DNA reads TGCGCCAGCAGGGGAGCGGGGGGGGAGACCCAGTACTTC.

The CDR3 nucleotides read TGTGCCAGCAGATTCCGGGGGGTTTCCTACGAGCAGTACTTC. Its translation is CASRFRGVSYEQYF. The V and J genes are TRBV6-5 and TRBJ2-7; TRBD2 matches 7 bases. J gave up 1 base and V 6 bases, and 6 bases lay outside the gene matches. CDR3 size: 14 residues. Germline CDR1 MNHEY, CDR2 SVGAGI.

The rearrangement joins TRBV29-1 to TRBJ2-7, with TRBD1 matching over 7 bases. Trimming removed 3 bases from V and 3 bases from J; junction bases left unmatched: 5. The CDR3 runs to 13 residues. Germline loops: CDR1 SQVTM, CDR2 ANQGSEA. The CDR3 DNA is TGCAGCGTTGAGTGGACAGGAGGCTACGAGCAGTACTTC. Its translation: CSVEWTGGYEQYF.

This sequence joins TRBV19 and TRBJ1-3; 7 bases are a match to TRBD1. Germline CDR1 is LNHDA and CDR2 is SQIVND (reference sequence). The V and J ends lost 9 bases and 2 bases, in that order; junction bases with no gene match: 10. There are 15 residues in the CDR3. The CDR3 DNA is TGTGCCAGCCGTTTCGGGACAGTCCCTGGAAACACCATATATTTT. Protein: CASRFGTVPGNTIYF.

The chain carries TRBV6-1 and TRBJ2-1, with D perhaps matching TRBD1 or TRBD2 (5 bases each). Germline lookup yields CDR1 MNHNS and CDR2 SASEGT. The CDR3 contains 15 residues. Trimming removed 8 bases from V and 4 bases from J, with 18 bases in between. CDR3 coding DNA: TGTGCCAGCCTCCGAGGACGGGGACCTTACAATGAGCAGTTCTTC. As protein: CASLRGRGPYNEQFF.

The chain couples TRBV7-3 to TRBJ2-1, with a possible D match to TRBD2 (6 bases). Trimming shortened V by 1 base and J by 4 bases, and 17 bases separated the two germline ends. The germline V gene has CDR1 SGHTA and CDR2 FQGTGA. This CDR3 comprises 17 residues. CDR3 nucleotide sequence: TGTGCCAGCAGCTTAAACCCCGGAGCGGGCCGTTACAATGAGCAGTTCTTC. It codes for CASSLNPGAGRYNEQFF.

This clone was found a few times. This chain uses TRBV5-1 with TRBJ1-1; possibly TRBD1 for D (6 bases). CDR1 SGHRS and CDR2 YFSETQ come from the germline V gene. Trimming removed 3 bases from V and 7 bases from J, with 10 bases in between. There are 12 residues in the CDR3. Here the CDR3 reads CASSSNRVEAFF. CDR3 bases: TGCGCCAGCAGCTCAAACAGGGTTGAAGCTTTCTTT.

This chain connects TRBV28 to TRBJ2-3; possible D gene TRBD2, 6 bases. The CDR3 runs 12 residues. The germline V and J ends were trimmed by 2 bases and 6 bases, with 6 bases remaining between them. Germline V gene data show CDR1 as MDHEN and CDR2 as SYDVKM. In nucleotides, the CDR3 is TGTGCCAGCAGTTTAGGGGGGGATACGCAGTATTTT. Encoded protein: CASSLGGDTQYF. The full variable domain, completed using reference TRBV28 and TRBJ2-3, is DVKVTQSSRYLVKRTGEKVFLECVQDMDHENMFWYRQDPGLGLRLIYFSYDVKMKEKGDIPEGYSVSREKKERFSLILESASTNQTSMYLCASSLGGDTQYFGPGTRLTVL.

The J gene is TRBJ2-6, the V gene TRBV4-1; 10 positions agree with TRBD1. The germline gives CDR1 MGHRA, CDR2 YSYEKL. CDR3 length equals 18 residues. Trimming cost V 4 bases and J 0 bases; bases outside gene matches: 6. CDR3 nucleotides: TGCGCCAGCAGCCCGGGGACAGGGGATTCCTCTGGGGCCAACGTCCTGACTTTC. Encoded protein: CASSPGTGDSSGANVLTF.

The CDR3 DNA sequence: TGTGCCTGGAGGGAGACCTACGAGCAGTACTTC. Its protein is CAWRETYEQYF. The chain recombines TRBV30 with TRBJ2-7, with no clear D. Germline CDR1 GTSNPN, CDR2 SVGIG (reference sequence). With 3 bases removed from V and 2 bases from J, the gap between germline ends came to 5 bases. This CDR3 is 11 amino acids long.

This chain links TRBV6-1 with TRBJ1-6; the match to TRBD1 covers 8 bases. Trimming removed 3 bases from V and 10 bases from J; junction bases left unmatched: 17. The CDR3 is made up of 18 amino acids. Germline-derived CDR1 and CDR2 are MNHNS and SASEGT. In nucleotides, the CDR3 is TGTGCCAGCAGTGATGAGACAGGGGACATTGTAGGAAGGTCACCCCTCCACTTT. Its protein is CASSDETGDIVGRSPLHF.

This chain uses TRBV6-1 with TRBJ2-7, with TRBD1 matching 7 bases. The CDR3 has 15 residues. The J segment lost 2 bases and the V segment lost 0 bases, leaving 4 bases of the junction unmatched. The germline V gene has CDR1 MNHNS and CDR2 SASEGT. CDR3 nucleotide sequence: TGTGCCAGCAGTGAAGCGGGGACAGCCCCCTACGAGCAGTACTTC. Encoded protein: CASSEAGTAPYEQYF.

The V and J genes are TRBV15 and TRBJ1-2; D unclear. Germline V gene sequence: CDR1 LNHNV, CDR2 YYDKDF (reference sequence). The CDR3 has 13 residues. The V gene lost 4 bases and the J gene lost 0 bases, with 6 bases spanning the gap. Written as DNA, the CDR3 is TGTGCCACCAGCATAGGCACTAACTATGGCTACACCTTC. It codes for CATSIGTNYGYTF.